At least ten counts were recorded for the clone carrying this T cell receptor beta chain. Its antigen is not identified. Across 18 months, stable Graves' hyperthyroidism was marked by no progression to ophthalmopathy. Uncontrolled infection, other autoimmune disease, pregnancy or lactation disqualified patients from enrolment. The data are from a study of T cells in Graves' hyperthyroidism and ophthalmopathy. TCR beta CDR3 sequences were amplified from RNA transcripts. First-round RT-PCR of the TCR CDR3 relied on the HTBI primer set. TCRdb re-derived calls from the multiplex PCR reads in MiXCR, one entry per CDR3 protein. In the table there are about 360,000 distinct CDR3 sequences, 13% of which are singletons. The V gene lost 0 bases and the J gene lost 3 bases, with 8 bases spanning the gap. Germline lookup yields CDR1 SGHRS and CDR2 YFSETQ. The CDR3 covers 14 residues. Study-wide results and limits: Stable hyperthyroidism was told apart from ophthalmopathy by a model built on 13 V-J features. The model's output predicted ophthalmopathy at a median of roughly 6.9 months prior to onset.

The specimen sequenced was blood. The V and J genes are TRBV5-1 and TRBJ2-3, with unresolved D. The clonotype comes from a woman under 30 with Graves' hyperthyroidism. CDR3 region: CASSLDTNTDTQYF. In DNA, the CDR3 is TGCGCCAGCAGCTTGGACACAAATACAGATACGCAGTATTTT. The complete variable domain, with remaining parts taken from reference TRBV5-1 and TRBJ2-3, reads KAGVTQTPRYLIKTRGQQVTLSCSPISGHRSVSWYQQTPGQGLQFLFEYFSETQRNKGNFPGRFSGRQFSNSRSEMNVSTLELGDSALYLCASSLDTNTDTQYFGPGTRLTVL.